Listed here is a single TCR beta chain. This sample was included in a study of cytomegalovirus exposure and HLA in healthy donors. PCR involved 60 Vbeta and 13 Jbeta primers. Profiled with immunoSEQ multiplex PCR; TCRdb holds only in-frame clones, not every one. The table shows about 130,000 clones, with 74% occurring only once. Germline V gene sequence: CDR1 MNHNY, CDR2 SVGAGI (reference sequence). The CDR3 is 16 residues long. V shed 0 bases and J 3 bases; nucleotides not matched to a gene: 7. The sequenced sample was PBMCs. This sequence originates from a man aged 40-49 years in good health and CMV-seropositive. This chain links TRBV6-6 with TRBJ2-7, with 8 bases matching TRBD1. The CDR3 bases are TGTGCCAGCAGTTACTCCGGGCAGGGGGCGTTCTACGAGCAGTACTTC. It yields the protein CASSYSGQGAFYEQYF.